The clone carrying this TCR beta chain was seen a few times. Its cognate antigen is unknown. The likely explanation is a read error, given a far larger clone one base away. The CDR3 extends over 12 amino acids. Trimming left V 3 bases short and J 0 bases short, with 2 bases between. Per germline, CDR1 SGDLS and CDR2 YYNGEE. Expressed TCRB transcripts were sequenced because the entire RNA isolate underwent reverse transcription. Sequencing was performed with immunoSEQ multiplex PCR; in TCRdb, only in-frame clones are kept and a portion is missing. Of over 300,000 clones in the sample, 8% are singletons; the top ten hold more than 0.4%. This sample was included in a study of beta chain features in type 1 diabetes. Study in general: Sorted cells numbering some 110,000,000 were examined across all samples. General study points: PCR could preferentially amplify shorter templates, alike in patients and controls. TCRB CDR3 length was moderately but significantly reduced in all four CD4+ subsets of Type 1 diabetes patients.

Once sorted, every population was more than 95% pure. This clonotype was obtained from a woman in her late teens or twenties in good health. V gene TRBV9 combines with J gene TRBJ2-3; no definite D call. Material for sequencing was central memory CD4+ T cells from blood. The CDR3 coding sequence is TGTGCCAGCAGCGGGAGCACAGATACGCAGTATTTT. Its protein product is CASSGSTDTQYF.